The 17 T cell receptor beta chains listed next were all sequenced from one sample in a study of molecular identifiers for immune sequencing clone quantification. MiXCR was run by TCRdb on the PCR reads, yielding one entry per CDR3 protein. The sample lists about half a million distinct CDR3 sequences; about 22% were seen once. The sequencing input was naive CD8+ T cells from blood, with Jurkat cell RNA spiked in. Subset described: FACS-sorted CD8+CD4-CCR7+CD45RA+ naive T cells. These receptors came from a human donor in good health. Some libraries in this study had Jurkat cell RNA spiked in.

This clonotype was seen only a few times. The chain is built from TRBV6-2 or TRBV6-3 and TRBJ2-1; 13 bases fit TRBD2. V was pared by 6 bases and J by 4 bases, with 3 bases of the junction left unmatched. The length of the CDR3 is 15 residues. CDR1 is MNHEY, CDR2 SVGEGT, per germline. In nucleotides, the CDR3 is TGTGCCAGCAGGAGACTAGCGGGGGGTTACAATGAGCAGTTCTTC. This codes for CASRRLAGGYNEQFF.

The chain links TRBV5-1 to TRBJ2-1; the match to TRBD1 covers 7 bases. The CDR3 runs 16 residues. Germline V gene data show CDR1 as SGHRS and CDR2 as YFSETQ. Unmatched junction bases numbered 11, after V lost 4 bases and J lost 4 bases. CDR3 nucleotides: TGCGCCAGCAGCGGGGGATCGGGGACAGAGTACAATGAGCAGTTCTTC. Protein sequence: CASSGGSGTEYNEQFF. Supplemented by reference TRBV5-1 and TRBJ2-1, the full variable domain reads KAGVTQTPRYLIKTRGQQVTLSCSPISGHRSVSWYQQTPGQGLQFLFEYFSETQRNKGNFPGRFSGRQFSNSRSEMNVSTLELGDSALYLCASSGGSGTEYNEQFFGPGTRLTVL.

This clonotype turned up a few times. The chain links TRBV7-6 to TRBJ2-5; 10 bases fit TRBD2. This CDR3 region has 14 residues. Unmatched junction bases numbered 3, after V lost 5 bases and J lost 3 bases. The germline V gene encodes CDR1 SGHVS and CDR2 FNYEAQ. CDR3 residues: CASSVGLAEETQYF. CDR3 sequence (DNA): TGTGCCAGCAGCGTAGGACTAGCGGAAGAGACCCAGTACTTC. Looking up the rest from reference TRBV7-6 and TRBJ2-5 gives the full variable domain: GAGVSQSPRYKVTKRGQDVALRCDPISGHVSLYWYRQALGQGPEFLTYFNYEAQQDKSGLPNDRFSAERPEGSISTLTIQRTEQRDSAMYRCASSVGLAEETQYFGPGTRLLVL.

The chain links TRBV19 to TRBJ2-5, with a possible D match to TRBD2 (6 bases). CDR1 LNHDA and CDR2 SQIVND come from the germline V gene (reference sequence). The CDR3 length is 17 residues. Deletions cut 6 bases from V and 1 base from J, with 21 bases between. The chain's CDR3 is CASSPGLSGGTQETQYF. CDR3 in DNA: TGTGCCAGTAGCCCGGGACTCAGTGGGGGGACCCAAGAGACCCAGTACTTC.

This clonotype has a handful of counts. The chain links TRBV9 to TRBJ1-1; no firm D call. The germline CDR1 and CDR2 sequences are SGDLS and YYNGEE. The CDR3 extends over 12 amino acids. V lost 3 bases and J 3 bases, leaving 6 bases between the germline ends. Written as DNA, the CDR3 is TGTGCCAGCAGCGGTACTTACACTGAAGCTTTCTTT. This gives the protein CASSGTYTEAFF.

This sequence joins TRBV30 and TRBJ2-3; D possibly corresponds to TRBD1 (6 bases). CDR1 is GTSNPN and CDR2 is SVGIG in the germline V gene (reference sequence). This CDR3 is built from 15 residues. Trimming took off 0 bases at V and 1 base at J, with 11 bases between the two ends. The CDR3 here is CAWSVLNRGTDTQYF. CDR3 DNA: TGTGCCTGGAGTGTACTAAACAGGGGCACAGATACGCAGTATTTT.

CDR3 bases: TGCGCCAGCAGCCAAGATAGGAGAGGGGGCGACTATGGCTACACCTTC. This sequence encodes CASSQDRRGGDYGYTF. The V and J genes are TRBV4-1 and TRBJ1-2; 7 bases are a match to TRBD1. Germline CDR1 is MGHRA and CDR2 is YSYEKL. The CDR3 extends over 16 amino acids. V shed 0 bases, J shed 3 bases, and the junction held 7 bases outside the gene matches.

The genes are TRBV5-6 and TRBJ2-2, with D hard to call. This CDR3 region has 14 residues. CDR1 is SGHDT, CDR2 YYEEEE, per germline. Trimming pared 1 base from V and 6 bases from J, leaving 10 bases between. The CDR3 DNA reads as TGTGCCAGCAGCTTGAAGGCGAGAGCCGGGGAGCTGTTTTTT. This gives the protein CASSLKARAGELFF.

This clonotype was counted at least ten times. The chain couples TRBV6-5 to TRBJ2-5; D ambiguous. V lost 0 bases and J 0 bases, leaving 8 bases between the germline ends. In germline, CDR1 is MNHEY, CDR2 SVGAGI. CDR3 length: 15 residues. This chain's CDR3 is CASSYSIGYQETQYF. CDR3 bases: TGTGCCAGCAGTTACTCGATCGGGTACCAAGAGACCCAGTACTTC.

This clonotype was detected only a few times. V and J are TRBV6-5 and TRBJ2-1; 10 bases match TRBD2. Germline-derived CDR1 and CDR2 are MNHEY and SVGAGI. V shed 6 bases, J shed 8 bases, and the junction held 7 bases outside the gene matches. CDR3 length: 14 residues. As DNA, the CDR3 is TGTGCCAGCAGCCCTAGCGGGAGTGGCGATGAGCAGTTCTTC. This sequence encodes CASSPSGSGDEQFF.

A few counts support this clonotype. The genes are TRBV18 and TRBJ1-1, with TRBD1 identical over 7 bases. Losses at the gene ends were 3 bases for V and 4 bases for J; bases not matched to a gene: 17. Germline values: CDR1 KGHSH, CDR2 LQKENI. This CDR3 is built from 18 residues. CDR3 residues: CASSPRQGSNFFGTEAFF. The CDR3 DNA reads as TGTGCCAGCTCACCCAGACAGGGATCCAACTTTTTTGGCACTGAAGCTTTCTTT.

J is TRBJ2-1 and V is TRBV12-3 or TRBV12-4, with a tentative D call TRBD1 (6 bases). Between the trimmed V and J ends, which lost 6 bases and 6 bases, there was a span of 9 bases. The CDR3 is 12 residues long. The CDR3 here is CASRQGSNEQFF. The CDR3 DNA follows: TGTGCCAGCAGGCAGGGGTCCAATGAGCAGTTCTTC.

Comment on this clonotype: A read error is likely, as this CDR3 ends without the conserved phenylalanine or tryptophan. Here the CDR3 reads CASSIVPSGLTDTQYL. Here the CDR3 DNA reads TGTGCCAGCAGTATCGTCCCCTCGGGCCTCACAGATACGCAGTATCTT. This chain links TRBV27 with TRBJ2-3; unclear D gene. Looked up from germline, CDR1 is MNHEY and CDR2 is SMNVEV (reference sequence). Trimming shortened V by 5 bases and J by 2 bases, and 17 bases separated the two germline ends. The CDR3 totals 16 residues.

This clonotype was recorded many times. V usage is TRBV3-1 and J usage is TRBJ2-3; D is ambiguous. Trimming took 4 bases from V and 0 from J, leaving 14 bases between them. CDR1 and CDR2 from the germline V gene are LGHDT and YNNKEL (reference sequence). The CDR3 runs to 16 residues. The CDR3 nucleotides are TGTGCCAGCAGCCCAAGGGCTTCAGGCAGCACAGATACGCAGTATTTT. This translates into CASSPRASGSTDTQYF.

The table lists this clonotype with a few counts. J is TRBJ1-6 and V is TRBV14; TRBD1 agrees at 11 bases. Germline CDR1 and CDR2: SGHDN and FVKESK. This CDR3 is 17 amino acids long. The V segment lost 4 bases and the J segment 1 base; nucleotides outside the gene matches: 3. The chain's CDR3 is CASSPGQGGSYNSPLHF. CDR3 DNA sequence: TGTGCCAGCAGCCCGGGACAGGGGGGATCCTATAATTCACCCCTCCACTTT.

This chain joins TRBV6-2 or TRBV6-3 and TRBJ2-2, with D hard to call. The V gene's germline CDR1 is MNHEY and CDR2 SVGEGT. CDR3 length equals 14 residues. Between the trimmed V and J ends, which lost 2 bases and 2 bases, there was a span of 6 bases. The CDR3 coding sequence is TGTGCCAGCAGTTACAGTCCAAACACCGGGGAGCTGTTTTTT. Encoded protein: CASSYSPNTGELFF.

About this clonotype: A single base separates this from a much larger clone, so it may be a read error. The chain carries TRBV29-1 and TRBJ2-1; D uncertain. Per the germline V gene, CDR1 is SQVTM and CDR2 is ANQGSEA. Trimming left V 8 bases short and J 10 bases short, with 12 bases between. The CDR3 has 10 amino acids. The CDR3 nucleotides are TGCAGCATTGCAAGCGTGGAGCAGTTCTTC. It yields the protein CSIASVEQFF.